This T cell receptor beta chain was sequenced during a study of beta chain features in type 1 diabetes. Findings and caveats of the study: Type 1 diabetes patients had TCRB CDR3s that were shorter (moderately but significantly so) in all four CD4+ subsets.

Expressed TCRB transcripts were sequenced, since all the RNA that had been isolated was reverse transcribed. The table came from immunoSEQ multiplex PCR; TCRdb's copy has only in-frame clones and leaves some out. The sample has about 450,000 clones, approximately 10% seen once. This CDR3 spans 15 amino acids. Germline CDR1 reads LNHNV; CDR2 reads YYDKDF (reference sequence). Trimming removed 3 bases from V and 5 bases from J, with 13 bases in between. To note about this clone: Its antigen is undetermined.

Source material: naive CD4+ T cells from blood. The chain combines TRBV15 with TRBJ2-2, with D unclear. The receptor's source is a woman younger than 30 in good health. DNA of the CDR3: TGTGCCACCAGCAGGGCCGAAGCTGGGACCGGGGAGCTGTTTTTT. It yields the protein CATSRAEAGTGELFF.